This T cell receptor beta chain appears in the sequencing data of a study of blood T cell repertoires in COVID-19. Whole-study context: The United States, Italy and Spain were the sources of the acute and convalescent COVID-19 samples. From T cells, B-cell-depleted T cells, or PBMCs came the material, which was cDNA or gDNA.

In the study's own analysis: Amplification of reference gene primers was used by the study to estimate nucleated cell counts. Sequencing used immunoSEQ multiplex PCR; TCRdb keeps in-frame clones, though not all of them. The V and J calls and clone size are taken from that table; D and trimming were inferred from the DNA. In the table there are roughly 46,000 clones, approximately 85% of which are singletons. Germline V gene sequence: CDR1 SNHLY, CDR2 FYNNEI. J lost 2 bases, V lost 2 bases, and 8 bases had no gene match. This CDR3 spans 17 amino acids. Source material: peripheral blood. The source of this sequence is a human donor in a cohort sampled during active COVID-19. The donor label of this sample is uncertain. The rearrangement joins TRBV2 to TRBJ2-7; 11 bases match TRBD1. CDR3 residues: CASSERIAGQGAYEQYF. DNA of the CDR3: TGTGCCAGCAGTGAAAGGATAGCGGGACAGGGGGCCTACGAGCAGTACTTC.